This is a list of T cell receptor beta chains from one sample in a study of blood T cells in healthy people across ages. TCRdb re-analysed the 5' RACE reads in MiXCR, keeping a single row per CDR3 protein. The table records about 800,000 distinct CDR3 sequences, 20% to 30% of them present only once. The data were also submitted as part of a second study, on T cells of mothers and their children.

The material sequenced was blood. The receptor set was obtained from a boy aged 5-17 years in good health. CDR3s include the opening cysteine and the closing phenylalanine or tryptophan. The D gene is left open where the match is weak. Rows may omit the clone size; those that give it use once, few, many or a size class.

CASSQEAGLAEYEQYF	TGTGCCAGCAGCCAAGAGGCTGGACTAGCAGAGTACGAGCAGTACTTC	NA	TRBD2	TRBV4-2	TRBJ2-7
CASSEQGVGGELFF	TGTGCCAGCAGTGAGCAGGGAGTCGGCGGGGAGCTGTTTTTT	NA	NA	TRBV2	TRBJ2-2
CASSLDGPPYEQYF	TGCGCCAGCAGCTTGGATGGGCCCCCCTACGAGCAGTACTTC	NA	NA	TRBV5-1	TRBJ2-7
CSARKAGANVLTF	TGCAGTGCTAGAAAGGCTGGGGCCAACGTCCTGACTTTC	few	NA	TRBV20-1	TRBJ2-6
CASSLSGKNIQYF	TGTGCCAGCAGCTTATCAGGAAAAAACATTCAGTACTTC	many	NA	TRBV7-3	TRBJ2-4
CASRSASGGEQFF	TGTGCCAGCAGGTCAGCATCAGGGGGCGAGCAGTTCTTC	NA	TRBD1	TRBV2	TRBJ2-1
CSAEGGTDTDTQYF	TGCAGTGCGGAGGGAGGGACAGACACAGATACGCAGTATTTT	NA	NA	TRBV20-1	TRBJ2-3
CASSYIETSGRIDTQYF	TGTGCCAGCAGTTATATCGAGACTAGCGGGAGGATAGATACGCAGTATTTT	NA	TRBD2	TRBV12-3/TRBV12-4	TRBJ2-3
CASSPEGDNEQFF	TGTGCCAGCAGCCCCGAGGGGGACAATGAGCAGTTCTTC	NA	NA	TRBV7-3	TRBJ2-1
CASGLTGTGGRDGYTF	TGTGCCAGCGGTTTAACCGGGACAGGGGGCCGGGATGGCTACACCTTC	NA	TRBD1	TRBV12-3/TRBV12-4	TRBJ1-2
CASNVGLAGTQYF	TGTGCCAGCAATGTAGGACTAGCGGGGACGCAGTATTTT	few	TRBD2	TRBV6-6	TRBJ2-3
CASSLEGGAGGTQYF	TGTGCCAGCAGTTTAGAGGGGGGGGCCGGAGGGACCCAGTACTTC	NA	NA	TRBV27	TRBJ2-5
CASSQGRAGAYEQYF	TGCGCCAGCAGCCAAGGACGAGCGGGGGCCTACGAGCAGTACTTC	NA	TRBD2	TRBV4-3	TRBJ2-7
CSVEDTQEKLFF	TGCAGCGTTGAAGATACCCAGGAAAAACTGTTTTTT	few	NA	TRBV29-1	TRBJ1-4
CASSHPSFAGQPYEQYF	TGTGCCAGCAGTCACCCCTCTTTCGCGGGTCAACCCTACGAGCAGTACTTC	once	NA	TRBV28	TRBJ2-7
CASGLGNTGELFF	TGTGCCAGTGGGCTAGGGAACACCGGGGAGCTGTTTTTT	few	NA	TRBV28	TRBJ2-2
CAISESNPGRYEQYF	TGTGCCATCAGTGAGTCGAATCCCGGACGTTACGAGCAGTACTTC	few	NA	TRBV10-3	TRBJ2-7
CASSLLEPEGEQYF	TGTGCCAGCAGTTTACTAGAACCTGAGGGCGAGCAGTACTTC	NA	NA	TRBV28	TRBJ2-7
CASSVDPMARETQYF	TGTGCCAGCAGCGTAGACCCCATGGCCAGAGAGACCCAGTACTTC	NA	NA	TRBV9	TRBJ2-5
CASSYSGRDKNIQYF	TGTGCCAGCAGTTACTCGGGCAGGGACAAAAACATTCAGTACTTC	NA	NA	TRBV6-5	TRBJ2-4
CSARTRGASGTDTQYF	TGCAGTGCTCGAACCCGCGGGGCTAGCGGGACAGATACGCAGTATTTT	NA	TRBD2	TRBV20-1	TRBJ2-3
CASSSVWGPNSGANVLTF	TGCGCCAGCAGCTCGGTTTGGGGCCCGAACTCTGGGGCCAACGTCCTGACTTTC	NA	NA	TRBV5-1	TRBJ2-6
CASSRQQGASTDTQYF	TGTGCCAGCAGCCGGCAACAGGGGGCGAGCACAGATACGCAGTATTTT	few	TRBD1	TRBV4-2	TRBJ2-3
CASSPLPGTPYNEQLF	TGCGCCAGCAGCCCTCTCCCCGGGACTCCCTACAATGAGCAGCTCTTC	few	NA	TRBV5-1	TRBJ2-1
CASSLGDFAKNIQYF	TGTGCCAGCAGCTTGGGGGACTTTGCCAAAAACATTCAGTACTTC	few	NA	TRBV5-6	TRBJ2-4
CASSPAWDRHTQYF	TGTGCCAGCAGTCCCGCCTGGGACCGCCATACGCAGTATTTT	few	NA	TRBV12-3/TRBV12-4	TRBJ2-3
CASSWGTGNTYEQYF	TGCGCCAGCAGCTGGGGGACAGGGAACACCTACGAGCAGTACTTC	NA	TRBD1	TRBV5-1	TRBJ2-7
CSARAAGGRTGELFF	TGCAGTGCTAGAGCGGCAGGGGGTAGAACCGGGGAGCTGTTTTTT	NA	TRBD1	TRBV20-1	TRBJ2-2
CASSRWAEKLFF	TGTGCCAGCTCACGTTGGGCTGAAAAACTGTTTTTT	NA	NA	TRBV18	TRBJ1-4
CASSSWTGRKLFF	TGTGCCAGCAGCTCTTGGACAGGTCGAAAACTGTTTTTT	NA	TRBD1	TRBV7-4	TRBJ1-4
CASSIHSGTGGTNEQFF	TGCGCCAGCAGCATCCATTCCGGGACAGGGGGTACCAATGAGCAGTTCTTC	NA	TRBD1	TRBV5-1	TRBJ2-1
CASSSIVAGASYEQYF	TGTGCCAGCAGTTCTATCGTAGCGGGAGCCTCCTACGAGCAGTACTTC	NA	TRBD2	TRBV28	TRBJ2-7
CASSLRGLTKNIQYF	TGCGCCAGCAGCTTGAGGGGTTTGACCAAAAACATTCAGTACTTC	few	NA	TRBV5-1	TRBJ2-4
CSAYGWANEAFF	TGCAGCGCTTATGGGTGGGCTAATGAAGCTTTCTTT	few	NA	TRBV29-1	TRBJ1-1
CASSLEVTSGRLTDTQYF	TGTGCCAGCAGCTTAGAAGTAACGAGCGGGAGGCTCACAGATACGCAGTATTTT	NA	TRBD2	TRBV11-2	TRBJ2-3
CSVEEPGVNVLTF	TGCAGCGTTGAAGAACCTGGGGTCAACGTCCTGACTTTC	NA	NA	TRBV29-1	TRBJ2-6
CASNRQGNTDTQHF	TGTGCCAGCAACCGACAGGGAAACACAGATACGCAGCATTTT	NA	TRBD1	TRBV3-1	TRBJ1-5